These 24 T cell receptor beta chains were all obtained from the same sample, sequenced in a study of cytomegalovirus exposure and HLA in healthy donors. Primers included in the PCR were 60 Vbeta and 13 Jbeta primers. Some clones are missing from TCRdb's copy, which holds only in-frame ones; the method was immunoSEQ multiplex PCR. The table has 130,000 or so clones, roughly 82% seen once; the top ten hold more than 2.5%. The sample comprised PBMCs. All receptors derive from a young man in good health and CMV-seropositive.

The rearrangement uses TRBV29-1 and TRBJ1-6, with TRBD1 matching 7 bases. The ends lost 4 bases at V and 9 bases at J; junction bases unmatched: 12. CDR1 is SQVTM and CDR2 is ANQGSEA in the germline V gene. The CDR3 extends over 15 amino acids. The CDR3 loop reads CSVGASGDSRSPLHF. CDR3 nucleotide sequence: TGCAGCGTTGGGGCCTCGGGGGACAGCCGTTCACCCCTCCACTTT. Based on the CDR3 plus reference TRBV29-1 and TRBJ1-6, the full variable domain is SAVISQKPSRDICQRGTSLTIQCQVDSQVTMMFWYRQQPGQSLTLIATANQGSEATYESGFVIDKFPISRPNLTFSTLTVSNMSPEDSSIYLCSVGASGDSRSPLHFGNGTRLTVT.

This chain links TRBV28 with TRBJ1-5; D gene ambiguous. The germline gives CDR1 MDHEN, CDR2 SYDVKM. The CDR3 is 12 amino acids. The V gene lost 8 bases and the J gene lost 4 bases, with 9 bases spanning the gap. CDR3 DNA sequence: TGTGCCAGCGGCCTCATAAATCAGCCCCAGCATTTT. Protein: CASGLINQPQHF.

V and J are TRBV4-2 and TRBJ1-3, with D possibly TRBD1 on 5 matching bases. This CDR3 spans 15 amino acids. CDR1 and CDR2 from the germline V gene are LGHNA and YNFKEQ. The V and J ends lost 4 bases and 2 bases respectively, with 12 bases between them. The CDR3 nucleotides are TGTGCCAGCAGCCCAGACAGATCCGCTGGAAACACCATATATTTT. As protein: CASSPDRSAGNTIYF.

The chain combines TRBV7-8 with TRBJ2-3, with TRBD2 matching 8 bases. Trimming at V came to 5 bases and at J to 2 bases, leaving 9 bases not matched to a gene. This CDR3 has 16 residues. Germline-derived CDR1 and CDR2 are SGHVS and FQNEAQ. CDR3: CASSLRTSRPTDTQYF. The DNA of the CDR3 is TGTGCCAGCAGCCTTCGGACTAGCCGACCCACAGATACGCAGTATTTT.

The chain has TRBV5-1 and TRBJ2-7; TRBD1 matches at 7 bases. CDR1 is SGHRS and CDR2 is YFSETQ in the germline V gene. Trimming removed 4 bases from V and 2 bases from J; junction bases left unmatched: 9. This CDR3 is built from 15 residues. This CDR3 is CASSRGEGAPYEQYF. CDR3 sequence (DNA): TGCGCCAGCAGCCGGGGTGAGGGGGCTCCCTACGAGCAGTACTTC.

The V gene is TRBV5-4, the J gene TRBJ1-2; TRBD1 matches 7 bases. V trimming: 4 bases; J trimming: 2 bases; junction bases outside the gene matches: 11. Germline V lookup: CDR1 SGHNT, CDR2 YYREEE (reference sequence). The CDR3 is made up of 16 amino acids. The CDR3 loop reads CASSPGQTKLNYGYTF. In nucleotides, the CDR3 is TGTGCCAGCAGCCCGGGACAGACAAAACTAAACTATGGCTACACCTTC.

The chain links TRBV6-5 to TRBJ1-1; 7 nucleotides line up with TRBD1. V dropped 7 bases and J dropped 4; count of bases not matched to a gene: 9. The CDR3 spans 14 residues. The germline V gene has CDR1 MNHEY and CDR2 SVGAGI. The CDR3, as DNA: TGTGCCAGCAACCAGGGACAGCGAACCACTGAAGCTTTCTTT. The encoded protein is CASNQGQRTTEAFF.

The CDR3 DNA follows: TGCAGCGTGATCGACAGTCTGAACACTGAAGCTTTCTTT. It codes for CSVIDSLNTEAFF. V is TRBV29-1 and J is TRBJ1-1, with a tentative D call TRBD1 (5 bases). The germline V and J ends were trimmed by 6 bases and 0 bases, with 11 bases remaining between them. The germline V gene has CDR1 SQVTM and CDR2 ANQGSEA. The CDR3 consists of 13 residues.

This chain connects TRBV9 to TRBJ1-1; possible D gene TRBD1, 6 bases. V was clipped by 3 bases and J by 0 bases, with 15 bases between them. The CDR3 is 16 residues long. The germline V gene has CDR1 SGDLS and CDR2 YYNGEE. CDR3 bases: TGTGCCAGCAGCGGTCTCTCCGGACAGTTGAACACTGAAGCTTTCTTT. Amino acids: CASSGLSGQLNTEAFF.

This chain's CDR3 is CASSYSRDSTYEQYF. CDR3 sequence (DNA): TGTGCCAGCAGTTACTCGCGGGACAGCACCTACGAGCAGTACTTC. This chain connects TRBV6-5 to TRBJ2-7; D is perhaps TRBD1 (7 bases). V was trimmed by 0 bases and J by 2 bases, leaving 11 bases between them. Looked up from germline, CDR1 is MNHEY and CDR2 is SVGAGI. This CDR3 has 15 amino acids.

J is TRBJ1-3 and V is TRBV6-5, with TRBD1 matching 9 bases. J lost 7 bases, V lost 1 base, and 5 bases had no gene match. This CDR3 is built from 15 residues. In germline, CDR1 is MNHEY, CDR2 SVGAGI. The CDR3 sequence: CASSYYPGQGNTIYF. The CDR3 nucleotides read TGTGCCAGCAGTTACTACCCGGGACAGGGTAACACCATATATTTT.

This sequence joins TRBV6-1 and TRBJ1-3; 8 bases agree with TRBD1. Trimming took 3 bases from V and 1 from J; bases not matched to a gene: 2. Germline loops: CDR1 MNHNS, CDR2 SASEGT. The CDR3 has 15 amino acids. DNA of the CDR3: TGTGCCAGCAGTGACAGGGGGCGGTCTGGAAACACCATATATTTT. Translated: CASSDRGRSGNTIYF.

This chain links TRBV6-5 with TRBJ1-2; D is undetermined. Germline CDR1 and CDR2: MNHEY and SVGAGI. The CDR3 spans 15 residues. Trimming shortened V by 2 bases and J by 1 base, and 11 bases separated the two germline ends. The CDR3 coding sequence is TGTGCCAGCAGTTACAACAGAGAGATTAACTATGGCTACACCTTC. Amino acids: CASSYNREINYGYTF.

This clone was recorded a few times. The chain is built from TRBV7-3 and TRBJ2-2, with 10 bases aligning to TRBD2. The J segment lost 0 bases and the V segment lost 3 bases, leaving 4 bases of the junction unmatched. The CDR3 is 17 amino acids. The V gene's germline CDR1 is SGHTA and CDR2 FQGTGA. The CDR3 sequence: CASSFLAGVPNTGELFF. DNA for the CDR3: TGTGCCAGCAGCTTTCTAGCGGGGGTACCGAACACCGGGGAGCTGTTTTTT. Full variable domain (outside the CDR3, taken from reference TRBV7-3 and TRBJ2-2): GAGVSQTPSNKVTEKGKYVELRCDPISGHTALYWYRQSLGQGPEFLIYFQGTGAADDSGLPNDRFFAVRPEGSVSTLKIQRTERGDSAVYLCASSFLAGVPNTGELFFGEGSRLTVL.

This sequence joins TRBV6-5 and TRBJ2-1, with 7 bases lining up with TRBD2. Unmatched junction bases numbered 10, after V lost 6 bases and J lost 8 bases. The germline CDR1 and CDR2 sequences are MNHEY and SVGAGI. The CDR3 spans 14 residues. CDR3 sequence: CASRVAGRRDEQFF. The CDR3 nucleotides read TGTGCCAGCAGGGTAGCGGGCCGGAGGGATGAGCAGTTCTTC.

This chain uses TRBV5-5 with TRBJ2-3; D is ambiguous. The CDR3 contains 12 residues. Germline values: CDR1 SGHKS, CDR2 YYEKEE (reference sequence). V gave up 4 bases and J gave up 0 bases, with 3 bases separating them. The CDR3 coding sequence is TGTGCCAGCAGCCTAAGCACAGATACGCAGTATTTT. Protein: CASSLSTDTQYF. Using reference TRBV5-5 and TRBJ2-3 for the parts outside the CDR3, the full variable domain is DAGVTQSPTHLIKTRGQQVTLRCSPISGHKSVSWYQQVLGQGPQFIFQYYEKEERGRGNFPDRFSARQFPNYSSELNVNALLLGDSALYLCASSLSTDTQYFGPGTRLTVL.

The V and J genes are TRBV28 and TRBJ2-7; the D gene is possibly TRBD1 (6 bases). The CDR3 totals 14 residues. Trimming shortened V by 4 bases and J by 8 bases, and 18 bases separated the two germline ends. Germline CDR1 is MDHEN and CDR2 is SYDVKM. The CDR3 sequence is CASSSPSGQRKQYF. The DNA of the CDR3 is TGTGCCAGCAGTTCCCCATCGGGACAAAGGAAGCAGTACTTC.

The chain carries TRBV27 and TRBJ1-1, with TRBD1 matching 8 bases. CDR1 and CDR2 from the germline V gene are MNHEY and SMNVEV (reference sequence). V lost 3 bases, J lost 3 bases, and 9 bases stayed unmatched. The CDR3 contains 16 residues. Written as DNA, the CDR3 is TGTGCCAGCAGTTTCAAAGGACAGGGTTTGGACACTGAAGCTTTCTTT. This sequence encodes CASSFKGQGLDTEAFF.

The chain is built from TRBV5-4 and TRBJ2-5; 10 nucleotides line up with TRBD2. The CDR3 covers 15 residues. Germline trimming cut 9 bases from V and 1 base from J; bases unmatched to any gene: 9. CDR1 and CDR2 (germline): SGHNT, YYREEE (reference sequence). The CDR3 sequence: CATYERLAGQETQYF. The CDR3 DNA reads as TGTGCCACTTACGAACGACTAGCGGGCCAAGAGACCCAGTACTTC.

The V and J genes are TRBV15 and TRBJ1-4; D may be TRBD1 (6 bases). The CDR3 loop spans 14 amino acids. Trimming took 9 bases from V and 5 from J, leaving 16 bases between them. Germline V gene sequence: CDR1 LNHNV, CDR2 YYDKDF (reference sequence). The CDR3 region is CATRGGGANEKLFF. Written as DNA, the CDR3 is TGTGCCACTAGGGGTGGGGGGGCCAATGAAAAACTGTTTTTT. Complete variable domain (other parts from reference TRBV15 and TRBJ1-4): DAMVIQNPRYQVTQFGKPVTLSCSQTLNHNVMYWYQQKSSQAPKLLFHYYDKDFNNEADTPDNFQSRRPNTSFCFLDIRSPGLGDTAMYLCATRGGGANEKLFFGSGTQLSVL.

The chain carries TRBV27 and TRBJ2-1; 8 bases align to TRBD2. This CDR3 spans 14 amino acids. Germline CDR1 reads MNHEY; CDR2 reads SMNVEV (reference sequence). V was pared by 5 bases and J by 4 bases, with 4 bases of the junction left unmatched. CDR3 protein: CASSPAGEYNEQFF. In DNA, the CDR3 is TGTGCCAGCAGTCCAGCGGGAGAGTACAATGAGCAGTTCTTC.

CDR3: CASSQTLEQFF. In nucleotides, the CDR3 is TGTGCCAGCAGCCAAACTCTTGAGCAGTTCTTC. V and J are TRBV28 and TRBJ2-1; D remains unclear. Per germline, CDR1 MDHEN and CDR2 SYDVKM. The CDR3 has 11 amino acids. V shed 6 bases and J shed 9 bases, with 9 bases lying between them.

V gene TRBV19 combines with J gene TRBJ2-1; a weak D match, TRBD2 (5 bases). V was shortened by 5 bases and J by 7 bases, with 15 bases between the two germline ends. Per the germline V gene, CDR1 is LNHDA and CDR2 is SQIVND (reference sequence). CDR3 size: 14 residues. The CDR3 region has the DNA TGTGCCAGTAGTGTGAGGGTATCGTTTAATGAGCAGTTCTTC. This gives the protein CASSVRVSFNEQFF.

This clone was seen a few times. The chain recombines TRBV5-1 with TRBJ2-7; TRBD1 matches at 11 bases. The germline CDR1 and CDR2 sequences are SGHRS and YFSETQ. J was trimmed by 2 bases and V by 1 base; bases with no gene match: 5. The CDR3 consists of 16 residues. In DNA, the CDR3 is TGCGCCAGCAGCTTGCTGTCGGGACAGGGGGCCTACGAGCAGTACTTC. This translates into CASSLLSGQGAYEQYF.